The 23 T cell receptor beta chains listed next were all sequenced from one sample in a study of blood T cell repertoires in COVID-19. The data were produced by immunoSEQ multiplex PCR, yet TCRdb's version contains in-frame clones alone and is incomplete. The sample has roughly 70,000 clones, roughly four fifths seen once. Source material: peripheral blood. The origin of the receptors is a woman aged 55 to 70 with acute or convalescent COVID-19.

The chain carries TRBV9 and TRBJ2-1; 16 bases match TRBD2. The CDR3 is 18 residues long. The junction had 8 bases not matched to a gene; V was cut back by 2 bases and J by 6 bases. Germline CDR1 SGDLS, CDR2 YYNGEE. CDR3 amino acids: CASSVGTSGRAYVNEQFF. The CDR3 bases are TGTGCCAGCAGCGTCGGGACTAGCGGGAGGGCTTATGTCAATGAGCAGTTCTTC.

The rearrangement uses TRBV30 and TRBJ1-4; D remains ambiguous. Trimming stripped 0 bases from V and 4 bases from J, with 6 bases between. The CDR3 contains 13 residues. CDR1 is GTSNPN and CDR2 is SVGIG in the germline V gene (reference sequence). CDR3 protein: CAWSVNNNEKLFF. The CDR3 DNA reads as TGTGCCTGGAGTGTAAATAATAATGAAAAACTGTTTTTT.

DNA of the CDR3: TGTGCCAGCAGCCAAGCCGGGGGACGGGGGGAGCAGTTCTTC. It encodes CASSQAGGRGEQFF. The genes are TRBV3-1 (or the pseudogene TRBV3-2) and TRBJ2-1; D is possibly TRBD2 (6 bases). The ends were cut back, 1 base at V and 10 bases at J, with 14 bases in the middle. Germline-derived CDR1 and CDR2 are LGHDT and YNNKEL (reference sequence). The CDR3 has 14 residues.

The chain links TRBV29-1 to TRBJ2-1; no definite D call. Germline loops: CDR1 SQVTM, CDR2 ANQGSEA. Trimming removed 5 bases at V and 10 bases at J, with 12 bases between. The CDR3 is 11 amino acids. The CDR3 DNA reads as TGCAGCGTTTTCATCGCTAGGGAGCAGTTCTTC. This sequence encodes CSVFIAREQFF.

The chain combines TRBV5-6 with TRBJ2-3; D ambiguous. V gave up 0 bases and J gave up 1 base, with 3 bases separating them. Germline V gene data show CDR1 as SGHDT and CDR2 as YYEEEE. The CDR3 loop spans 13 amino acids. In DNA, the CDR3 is TGTGCCAGCAGCTTGGAGCGCACAGATACGCAGTATTTT. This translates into CASSLERTDTQYF.

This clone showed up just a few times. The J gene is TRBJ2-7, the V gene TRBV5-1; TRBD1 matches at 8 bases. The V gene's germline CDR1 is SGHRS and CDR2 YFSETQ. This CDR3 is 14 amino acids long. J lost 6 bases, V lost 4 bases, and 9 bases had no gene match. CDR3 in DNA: TGCGCCAGCAGCACCGGACAGGGAGTAAGCGAGCAGTACTTC. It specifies CASSTGQGVSEQYF.

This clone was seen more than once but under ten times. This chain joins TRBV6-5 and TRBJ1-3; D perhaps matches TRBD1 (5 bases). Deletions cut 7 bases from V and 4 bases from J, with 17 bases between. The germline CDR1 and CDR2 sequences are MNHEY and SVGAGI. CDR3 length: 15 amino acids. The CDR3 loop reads CASILNGGDGNTIYF. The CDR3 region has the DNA TGTGCCAGCATCCTGAATGGAGGGGACGGAAACACCATATATTTT.

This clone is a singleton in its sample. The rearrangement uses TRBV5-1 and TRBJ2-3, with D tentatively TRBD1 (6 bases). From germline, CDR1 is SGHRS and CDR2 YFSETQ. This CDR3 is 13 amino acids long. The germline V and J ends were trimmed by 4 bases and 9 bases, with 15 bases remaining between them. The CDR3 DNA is TGCGCCAGCAGCCCGGACAGTTTTGGAACGCAGTATTTT. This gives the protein CASSPDSFGTQYF.

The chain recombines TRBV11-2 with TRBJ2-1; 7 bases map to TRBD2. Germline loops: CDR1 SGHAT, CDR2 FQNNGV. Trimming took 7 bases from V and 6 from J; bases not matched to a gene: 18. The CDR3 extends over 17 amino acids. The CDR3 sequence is CASTNLWGGNSVNEQFF. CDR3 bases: TGTGCCAGCACTAATCTATGGGGGGGAAACTCCGTCAATGAGCAGTTCTTC.

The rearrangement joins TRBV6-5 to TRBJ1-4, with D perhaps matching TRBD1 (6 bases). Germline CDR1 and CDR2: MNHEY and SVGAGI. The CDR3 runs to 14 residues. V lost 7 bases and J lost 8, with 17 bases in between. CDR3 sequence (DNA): TGTGCCAGCAATTTGGGGCAGGGGATCGAAAAACTGTTTTTT. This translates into CASNLGQGIEKLFF.

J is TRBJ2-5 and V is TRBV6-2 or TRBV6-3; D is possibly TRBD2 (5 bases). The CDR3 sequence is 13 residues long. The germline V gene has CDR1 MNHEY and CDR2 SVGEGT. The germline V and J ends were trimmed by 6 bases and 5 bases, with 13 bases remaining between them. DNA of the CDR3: TGTGCCAGCAGGCCTAGCTCCGGTGAGACCCAGTACTTC. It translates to CASRPSSGETQYF.

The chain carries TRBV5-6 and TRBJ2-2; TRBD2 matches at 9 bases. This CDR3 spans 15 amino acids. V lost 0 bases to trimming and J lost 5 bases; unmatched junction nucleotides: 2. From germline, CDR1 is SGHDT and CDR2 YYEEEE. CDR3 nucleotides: TGTGCCAGCAGCTTGGGCCTAGCGGGGACCGGGGAGCTGTTTTTT. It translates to CASSLGLAGTGELFF.

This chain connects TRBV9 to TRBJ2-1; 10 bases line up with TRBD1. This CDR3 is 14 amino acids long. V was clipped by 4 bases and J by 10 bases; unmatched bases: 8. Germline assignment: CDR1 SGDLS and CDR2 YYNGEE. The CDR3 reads CASSPTGGKGEQFF. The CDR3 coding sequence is TGTGCCAGCAGCCCGACAGGGGGCAAGGGGGAGCAGTTCTTC.

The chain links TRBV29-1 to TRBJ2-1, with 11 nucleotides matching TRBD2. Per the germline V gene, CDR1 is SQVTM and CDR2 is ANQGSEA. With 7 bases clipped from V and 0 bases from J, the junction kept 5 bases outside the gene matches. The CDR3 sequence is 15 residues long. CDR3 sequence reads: CSGLAGISSYNEQFF. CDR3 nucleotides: TGCAGCGGACTAGCGGGGATTAGCTCCTACAATGAGCAGTTCTTC.

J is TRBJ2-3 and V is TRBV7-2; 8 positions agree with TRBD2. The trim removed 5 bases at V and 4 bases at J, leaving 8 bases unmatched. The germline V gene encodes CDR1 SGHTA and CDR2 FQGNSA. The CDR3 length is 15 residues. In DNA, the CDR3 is TGTGCCAGCAGCCTAAGCGGGGGCGGGGCAGATACGCAGTATTTT. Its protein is CASSLSGGGADTQYF. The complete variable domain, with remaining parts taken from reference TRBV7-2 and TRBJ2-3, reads GAGVSQSPSNKVTEKGKDVELRCDPISGHTALYWYRQSLGQGLEFLIYFQGNSAPDKSGLPSDRFSAERTGGSVSTLTIQRTQQEDSAVYLCASSLSGGGADTQYFGPGTRLTVL.

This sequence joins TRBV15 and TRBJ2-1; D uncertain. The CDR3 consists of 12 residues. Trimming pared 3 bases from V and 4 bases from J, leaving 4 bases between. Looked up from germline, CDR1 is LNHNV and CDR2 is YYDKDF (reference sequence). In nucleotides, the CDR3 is TGTGCCACCAGCAGGTTATACAATGAGCAGTTCTTC. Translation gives CATSRLYNEQFF. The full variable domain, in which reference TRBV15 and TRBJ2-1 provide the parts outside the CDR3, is DAMVIQNPRYQVTQFGKPVTLSCSQTLNHNVMYWYQQKSSQAPKLLFHYYDKDFNNEADTPDNFQSRRPNTSFCFLDIRSPGLGDTAMYLCATSRLYNEQFFGPGTRLTVL.

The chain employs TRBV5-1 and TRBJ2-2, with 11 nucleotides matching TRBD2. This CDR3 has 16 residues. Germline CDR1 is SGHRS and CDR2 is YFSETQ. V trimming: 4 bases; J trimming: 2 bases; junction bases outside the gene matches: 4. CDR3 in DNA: TGCGCCAGCAGCGCCAGACTAGCGGGAAACACCGGGGAGCTGTTTTTT. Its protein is CASSARLAGNTGELFF.

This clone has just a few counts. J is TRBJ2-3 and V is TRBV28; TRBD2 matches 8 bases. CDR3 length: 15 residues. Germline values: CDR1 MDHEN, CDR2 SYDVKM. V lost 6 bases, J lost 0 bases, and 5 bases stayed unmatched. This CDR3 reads CASRETGGSTDTQYF. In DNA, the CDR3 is TGTGCCAGCAGGGAGACGGGGGGGAGCACAGATACGCAGTATTTT.

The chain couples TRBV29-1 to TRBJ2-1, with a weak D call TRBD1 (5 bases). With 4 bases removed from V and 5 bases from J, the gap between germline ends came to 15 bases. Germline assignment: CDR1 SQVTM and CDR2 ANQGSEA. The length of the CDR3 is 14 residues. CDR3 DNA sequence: TGCAGCGTTGCTCAGGGCGCGTTGGACAATGAGCAGTTCTTC. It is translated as CSVAQGALDNEQFF.

In DNA, the CDR3 is TGCAGTGCTAGTGTGCTAGTGCTAGATACGCAGTATTTT. Translation: CSASVLVLDTQYF. The chain couples TRBV20-1 to TRBJ2-3; no clear D. The CDR3 totals 13 residues. Germline V gene data show CDR1 as DFQATT and CDR2 as SNEGSKA (reference sequence). V gave up 3 bases and J gave up 5 bases, with 12 bases separating them.

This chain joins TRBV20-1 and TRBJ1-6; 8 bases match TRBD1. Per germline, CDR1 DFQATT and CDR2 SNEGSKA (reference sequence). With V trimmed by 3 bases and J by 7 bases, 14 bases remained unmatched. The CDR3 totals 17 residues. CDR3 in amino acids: CSASGTGIRSLNSPLHF. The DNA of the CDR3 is TGCAGTGCTAGTGGGACAGGCATACGATCCTTAAATTCACCCCTCCACTTT.

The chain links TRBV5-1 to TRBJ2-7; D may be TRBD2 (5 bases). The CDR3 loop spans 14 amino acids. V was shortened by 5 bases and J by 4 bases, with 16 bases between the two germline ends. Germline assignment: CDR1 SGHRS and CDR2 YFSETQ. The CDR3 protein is CASRPGESRYEQYF. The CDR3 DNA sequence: TGCGCCAGCAGACCCGGGGAAAGTAGGTACGAGCAGTACTTC.

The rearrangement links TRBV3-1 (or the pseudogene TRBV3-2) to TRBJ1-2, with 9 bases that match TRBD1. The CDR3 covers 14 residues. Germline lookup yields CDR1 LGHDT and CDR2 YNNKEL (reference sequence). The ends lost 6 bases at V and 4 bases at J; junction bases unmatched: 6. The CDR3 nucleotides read TGTGCCAGCAGGGACAGGGGAGGACTCTATGGCTACACCTTC. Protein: CASRDRGGLYGYTF.